This T cell receptor beta chain was captured in a study of siplizumab effects on memory and regulatory T cells. Study results and caveats: An assignable phenotype, naive or memory, was missing from roughly 83-96% of proliferating CD4+ or CD8+ clones. In siplizumab conditions, mappable alloreactive CD4+ clones averaged around 64% Treg-derived, against 25% to 30% in controls.

From germline, CDR1 is SGHTA and CDR2 FQGNSA. V was clipped by 3 bases and J by 4 bases; unmatched bases: 4. The CDR3 has 14 residues. Around 9.8 x 10^4 TCR templates were measured in each sample. Sequencing was performed with immunoSEQ multiplex PCR; in TCRdb, only in-frame clones are kept and a portion is missing. This sample yields 85,000 to 90,000 clones, of which approximately 90% are seen a single time; around 15% belongs to the top ten. Regarding this clone: Its target is unknown.

The sequenced material came from CD4+ T cells sorted from blood. This receptor was identified in a human donor in good health. The V gene is TRBV7-2, the J gene TRBJ1-1; 8 nucleotides match TRBD1. This CDR3 is CASSFTGGSTEAFF. CDR3 DNA sequence: TGTGCCAGCAGCTTCACAGGGGGTAGCACTGAAGCTTTCTTT. The complete variable domain, with remaining parts taken from reference TRBV7-2 and TRBJ1-1, reads GAGVSQSPSNKVTEKGKDVELRCDPISGHTALYWYRQSLGQGLEFLIYFQGNSAPDKSGLPSDRFSAERTGGSVSTLTIQRTQQEDSAVYLCASSFTGGSTEAFFGQGTRLTVV.